This record looks at one T cell receptor beta chain sequence and its context. Germline CDR1 KGHSH, CDR2 LQKENI. CDR3 length equals 13 residues. Trimming took 8 bases from V and 0 from J, leaving 8 bases between them. The data were obtained in a study of blood T cell repertoires in COVID-19. Study-wide context: PBMCs, B-cell-depleted T cells, or T cells were the source of the cDNA or gDNA that made up the material.

Per the original data handling: The authors estimated nucleated cell counts from reference gene primer amplification. Using immunoSEQ multiplex PCR, the repertoire was profiled, and TCRdb retains in-frame clones only, with some absent. V, J and clone size were drawn from that table, and D and trimming were deduced from the DNA. Among roughly 26,000 clones listed, approximately 92% were seen once. The chain carries TRBV18 and TRBJ1-3; D not certain. This receptor was taken from a human donor in a cohort sampled during active COVID-19. Sequencing used peripheral blood. CDR3 residues: CASPTVSGNTIYF. CDR3 DNA sequence: TGTGCCAGCCCTACCGTCTCTGGAAACACCATATATTTT.